The 23 T cell receptor beta chains given below trace back to one sample, sequenced in a study of radiation and T cells in renal cell carcinoma. Libraries were prepared by immunoSEQ multiplex PCR; TCRdb keeps only in-frame clonotypes and omits some of them. The sample includes tens of thousands of clones, roughly 80% of them seen just once. Time point indicated: blood 4 weeks post-SBRT, at nephrectomy. Treatment reported: 15 Gy SBRT to primary tumor, nephrectomy 4 weeks later. Sample: blood, taken from a patient whose treatment included radiotherapy and nephrectomy. The receptors derive from a man aged 55 to 70 with renal cell carcinoma.

This sequence joins TRBV7-2 and TRBJ2-3; D unclear. This CDR3 spans 14 amino acids. Per the germline V gene, CDR1 is SGHTA and CDR2 is FQGNSA. V was cut by 1 base and J by 8 bases, with 13 bases left in between. CDR3 in amino acids: CASSLGPASVTQYF. CDR3 sequence (DNA): TGTGCCAGCAGCTTAGGTCCAGCCTCGGTTACGCAGTATTTT.

The V gene is TRBV7-2, the J gene TRBJ2-3; perhaps D is TRBD1 or TRBD2 (5 bases each). V was cut by 3 bases and J by 9 bases, with 16 bases left in between. There are 14 residues in the CDR3. The germline CDR1 and CDR2 sequences are SGHTA and FQGNSA. The CDR3 sequence is CASSFGAAIDTQYF. CDR3 nucleotides: TGTGCCAGCAGCTTCGGGGCAGCGATAGACACGCAGTATTTT.

The chain is built from TRBV5-1 and TRBJ2-2; D might be TRBD2 (5 bases). CDR3 length: 13 amino acids. The germline CDR1 and CDR2 sequences are SGHRS and YFSETQ. V was cut by 4 bases and J by 6 bases, with 10 bases left in between. Here the CDR3 reads CASSQASSGELFF. The CDR3 DNA sequence: TGCGCCAGCAGCCAAGCTAGCTCCGGGGAGCTGTTTTTT. The variable domain in full, completed from reference TRBV5-1 and TRBJ2-2, reads KAGVTQTPRYLIKTRGQQVTLSCSPISGHRSVSWYQQTPGQGLQFLFEYFSETQRNKGNFPGRFSGRQFSNSRSEMNVSTLELGDSALYLCASSQASSGELFFGEGSRLTVL.

The gene calls are TRBV7-9 and TRBJ2-7; 10 bases align to TRBD2. Germline V gene data show CDR1 as SEHNR and CDR2 as FQNEAQ (reference sequence). CDR3 length: 17 amino acids. With 4 bases clipped from V and 2 bases from J, the junction kept 11 bases outside the gene matches. The CDR3: CASSSDLSSGSAYEQYF. As DNA, the CDR3 is TGTGCCAGCAGCTCCGATCTGTCTAGCGGGAGCGCCTACGAGCAGTACTTC.

The chain recombines TRBV5-4 with TRBJ2-2; 7 bases align to TRBD1. CDR3 length: 15 amino acids. Germline values: CDR1 SGHNT, CDR2 YYREEE (reference sequence). V lost 3 bases and J lost 6; bases outside the gene matches: 8. The CDR3 here is CASSSITQGSGELFF. The CDR3 DNA reads TGTGCCAGCAGCTCAATAACACAGGGGTCCGGGGAGCTGTTTTTT.

CDR3 sequence reads: CASSLLTVSEPQHF. CDR3 bases: TGTGCCAGCAGTCTACTGACAGTTTCTGAGCCCCAGCATTTT. J is TRBJ1-5 and V is TRBV2; tentatively, D is TRBD1 (5 bases). The CDR3 is 14 residues long. V was pared by 5 bases and J by 8 bases, with 16 bases between. CDR1 and CDR2 (germline): SNHLY, FYNNEI.

The chain links TRBV5-6 to TRBJ2-3; tentative D call: TRBD2 (5 bases). Trimming removed 0 bases at V and 1 base at J, with 6 bases between. The CDR3 has 14 amino acids. Germline V gene data show CDR1 as SGHDT and CDR2 as YYEEEE. CDR3 sequence: CASSLVSGTDTQYF. The CDR3 nucleotides are TGTGCCAGCAGCTTGGTTAGCGGCACAGATACGCAGTATTTT.

This chain links TRBV6-5 with TRBJ1-2; TRBD1 agrees at 9 bases. CDR1 MNHEY and CDR2 SVGAGI come from the germline V gene. The J segment lost 5 bases and the V segment lost 5 bases, leaving 9 bases of the junction unmatched. This CDR3 is built from 15 residues. This chain's CDR3 is CASSGGTGRDYGYTF. The CDR3 DNA reads as TGTGCCAGCAGTGGTGGGACAGGGAGGGATTATGGCTACACCTTC.

This sequence joins TRBV7-2 and TRBJ2-5; 7 bases map to TRBD1. The trim removed 5 bases at V and 2 bases at J, leaving 8 bases unmatched. Germline V CDR1 and CDR2: SGHTA, FQGNSA. This CDR3 spans 15 amino acids. As DNA, the CDR3 is TGTGCCAGCAGCACTCGGACAGGCCCACAAGAGACCCAGTACTTC. Protein: CASSTRTGPQETQYF.

The chain is built from TRBV6-5 and TRBJ1-4; D possibly corresponds to TRBD1 (5 bases). Germline-derived CDR1 and CDR2 are MNHEY and SVGAGI. The CDR3 is 15 residues long. V was pared by 3 bases and J by 8 bases, with 16 bases between. The DNA of the CDR3 is TGTGCCAGCAGTTATTATGGGGCCTTAGGAGAAAAACTGTTTTTT. Its translation is CASSYYGALGEKLFF.

The rearrangement links TRBV6-4 to TRBJ2-7; 11 bases match TRBD2. The CDR3 is made up of 14 amino acids. V was pared by 9 bases and J by 0 bases, with 4 bases of the junction left unmatched. Germline loops: CDR1 MRHNA, CDR2 SNTAGT. The CDR3 loop is CAREGLADSYEQYF. CDR3 bases: TGTGCCAGAGAGGGACTAGCGGACTCCTACGAGCAGTACTTC.

The V and J genes are TRBV30 and TRBJ2-2; 8 bases map to TRBD1. CDR3 length equals 14 residues. Germline trimming cut 3 bases from V and 7 bases from J; bases unmatched to any gene: 7. The V gene's germline CDR1 is GTSNPN and CDR2 SVGIG (reference sequence). CDR3 DNA: TGTGCCTGGAGGAAGGACAGGGAGGACGGGGAGCTGTTTTTT. Its protein product is CAWRKDREDGELFF.

This clone showed up just a few times. The J gene is TRBJ2-1, the V gene TRBV11-2; D may be TRBD2 (7 bases). Trimming pared 1 base from V and 4 bases from J, leaving 14 bases between. The CDR3 loop spans 16 amino acids. Germline CDR1 and CDR2: SGHAT and FQNNGV. CDR3 amino acids: CASSLGGRGGYNEQFF. The CDR3 region has the DNA TGTGCCAGCAGCTTAGGTGGCAGGGGAGGGTACAATGAGCAGTTCTTC. Looking up the rest from reference TRBV11-2 and TRBJ2-1 gives the full variable domain: EAGVAQSPRYKIIEKRQSVAFWCNPISGHATLYWYQQILGQGPKLLIQFQNNGVVDDSQLPKDRFSAERLKGVDSTLKIQPAKLEDSAVYLCASSLGGRGGYNEQFFGPGTRLTVL.

This chain joins TRBV9 and TRBJ2-7; TRBD2 matches 7 bases. Germline CDR1 is SGDLS and CDR2 is YYNGEE. With 5 bases clipped from V and 5 bases from J, the junction kept 10 bases outside the gene matches. The CDR3 runs 14 residues. The CDR3 region has the DNA TGTGCCAGCAGTCCGGGAGGCCTTAAGAACGAGCAGTACTTC. Residues: CASSPGGLKNEQYF.

The chain uses TRBV5-6 and TRBJ2-1; unclear D gene. CDR3 length: 15 amino acids. V lost 0 bases, J lost 8 bases, and 15 bases lay in between. The germline CDR1 and CDR2 sequences are SGHDT and YYEEEE. The CDR3 region has the DNA TGTGCCAGCAGCTTGGGGGAACGGGTATACTATGAGCAGTTCTTC. Amino acid sequence: CASSLGERVYYEQFF.

This clone was recorded a few times. This rearrangement joins TRBV4-2 to TRBJ2-5; 8 positions agree with TRBD2. Germline trimming cut 1 base from V and 0 bases from J; bases unmatched to any gene: 7. The germline CDR1 and CDR2 sequences are LGHNA and YNFKEQ. The CDR3 is 17 amino acids. CDR3 DNA: TGTGCCAGCAGCCAAGGTAGTAGCGGGATCTACCAAGAGACCCAGTACTTC. Its translation: CASSQGSSGIYQETQYF.

This clone was seen once. The V gene is TRBV21-1, the J gene TRBJ1-5. TRBV21-1 represents a pseudogene. The CDR3 loop spans 11 amino acids. The CDR3 DNA reads TGTGCCAGCAGCAAACGACCGTCCCAGCATTTT. The encoded protein is CASSKRPSQHF.

The table lists this clone with a few counts. The chain combines TRBV29-1 with TRBJ1-1; D is undetermined. V gave up 1 base and J gave up 10 bases, with 13 bases separating them. From germline, CDR1 is SQVTM and CDR2 ANQGSEA. This CDR3 spans 12 amino acids. The CDR3 reads CSVEGVGNRAFF. The CDR3 DNA reads TGCAGCGTTGAAGGGGTCGGAAATCGAGCTTTCTTT.

The V and J genes are TRBV7-6 and TRBJ1-1; D is possibly TRBD1 (6 bases). V dropped 5 bases and J dropped 12 bases, with 13 bases sitting between them. Germline V gives CDR1 SGHVS, CDR2 FNYEAQ. This CDR3 is 11 amino acids long. CDR3 nucleotides: TGTGCCAGCAGCGATAAGTGGGACACTTTCTTT. It is translated as CASSDKWDTFF.

The chain joins TRBV7-2 to TRBJ1-6; D remains ambiguous. CDR1 is SGHTA and CDR2 is FQGNSA in the germline V gene. The V and J ends lost 6 bases and 10 bases respectively, with 19 bases between them. CDR3 length: 15 residues. CDR3 sequence reads: CASSSAARTGSPLHF. The CDR3 DNA reads TGTGCCAGCAGTTCTGCGGCCAGAACGGGGTCACCCCTCCACTTT.

This clone appeared once. The chain recombines TRBV18 with TRBJ2-7; no reliable D call. Germline V CDR1 and CDR2: KGHSH, LQKENI. Trimming stripped 0 bases from V and 0 bases from J, with 0 bases between. This CDR3 contains 12 residues. The DNA of the CDR3 is TGTGCCAGCTCACCACCCTCCTACGAGCAGTACTTC. This codes for CASSPPSYEQYF.

This rearrangement joins TRBV18 to TRBJ1-1; 8 bases agree with TRBD1. Per the germline V gene, CDR1 is KGHSH and CDR2 is LQKENI. V trimming: 5 bases; J trimming: 3 bases; junction bases outside the gene matches: 5. CDR3 length: 14 amino acids. CDR3 loop: CASSLQGGDTEAFF. The CDR3 DNA sequence: TGTGCCAGCTCATTACAGGGGGGGGACACTGAAGCTTTCTTT.

V is TRBV5-4 and J is TRBJ2-7; D possibly corresponds to TRBD1 (6 bases). There are 14 residues in the CDR3. Germline V gene lookup returns CDR1 SGHNT and CDR2 YYREEE (reference sequence). V dropped 0 bases and J dropped 5 bases, with 12 bases sitting between them. In DNA, the CDR3 is TGTGCCAGCAGCTTGGGGCCACAGGGAGACGAGCAGTACTTC. Encoded protein: CASSLGPQGDEQYF.